Shown below are 25 T cell receptor beta chains from a single sample sequenced in a study of T cell responses to AZD1222 COVID-19 vaccine. Produced via immunoSEQ multiplex PCR; TCRdb's table is partial and in-frame only. The sample consists of 60,000 to 90,000 clones, about nine tenths of them appearing once. The source material was peripheral blood, sampled 28 days after the second AZD1222 dose. The origin of the receptors is an adult who received the AZD1222 COVID-19 vaccine.

The chain employs TRBV20-1 and TRBJ1-5, with no clear D. V lost 3 bases and J 6 bases, leaving 15 bases between the germline ends. The CDR3 totals 14 residues. Germline V gives CDR1 DFQATT, CDR2 SNEGSKA (reference sequence). CDR3 nucleotides: TGCAGTGCTAGTCAAAGTCTTGAGGGTCAGCCCCAGCATTTT. Translation: CSASQSLEGQPQHF.

The chain uses TRBV19 and TRBJ1-2; 8 nucleotides match TRBD1. With V trimmed by 5 bases and J by 8 bases, 7 bases remained unmatched. This CDR3 spans 13 amino acids. Germline V gives CDR1 LNHDA, CDR2 SQIVND (reference sequence). This chain's CDR3 is CASSLDRAVGYTF. DNA of the CDR3: TGTGCCAGTAGTTTGGACAGGGCCGTAGGCTACACCTTC.

The gene calls are TRBV11-2 and TRBJ1-5; a possible D gene is TRBD1 (6 bases). Germline lookup yields CDR1 SGHAT and CDR2 FQNNGV. This CDR3 contains 13 residues. V was pared by 5 bases and J by 7 bases, with 12 bases between. The CDR3 sequence: CASSPSGGQPQHF. For the CDR3, the DNA is TGTGCCAGCAGCCCAAGTGGGGGCCAGCCCCAGCATTTT. The whole variable domain, remainder taken from reference TRBV11-2 and TRBJ1-5, is EAGVAQSPRYKIIEKRQSVAFWCNPISGHATLYWYQQILGQGPKLLIQFQNNGVVDDSQLPKDRFSAERLKGVDSTLKIQPAKLEDSAVYLCASSPSGGQPQHFGDGTRLSIL.

The chain is built from TRBV13 and TRBJ2-5; D is undetermined. Per germline, CDR1 PRHDT and CDR2 FYEKMQ (reference sequence). V was clipped by 2 bases and J by 5 bases, with 9 bases between them. This CDR3 contains 13 residues. The CDR3 sequence: CASSLRRVETQYF. The CDR3 region has the DNA TGTGCCAGCAGCTTACGGCGAGTGGAGACCCAGTACTTC.

This clone was detected once. The chain links TRBV24-1 to TRBJ1-2, with D perhaps TRBD1 (5 bases). From germline, CDR1 is KGHDR and CDR2 SFDVKD. This CDR3 contains 13 residues. With 5 bases removed from V and 9 bases from J, the gap between germline ends came to 15 bases. The CDR3 region is CATSGPGLYSYTF. DNA for the CDR3: TGTGCCACCAGTGGGCCAGGGTTATATAGCTACACCTTC.

The V and J genes are TRBV30 and TRBJ1-1; D ambiguous. V shed 4 bases and J shed 4 bases, with 10 bases lying between them. The CDR3 covers 12 residues. The germline V gene encodes CDR1 GTSNPN and CDR2 SVGIG (reference sequence). The CDR3 protein is CAWTWESTEAFF. CDR3 sequence (DNA): TGTGCCTGGACGTGGGAGAGCACTGAAGCTTTCTTT.

The chain is built from TRBV5-1 and TRBJ1-2, with unresolved D. The CDR3 has 16 amino acids. V lost 0 bases and J lost 5, with 17 bases in between. Germline CDR1 and CDR2: SGHRS and YFSETQ. CDR3: CASSLDPPVLNYGYTF. The CDR3 DNA follows: TGCGCCAGCAGCTTGGACCCCCCGGTCCTAAATTATGGCTACACCTTC.

The chain employs TRBV28 and TRBJ1-6, with a possible D match to TRBD1 (5 bases). Trimming left V 3 bases short and J 7 bases short, with 16 bases between. Per germline, CDR1 MDHEN and CDR2 SYDVKM. The CDR3 totals 16 residues. The CDR3 sequence is CASSFHGDGLNSPLHF. The CDR3 DNA is TGTGCCAGCAGTTTTCATGGGGACGGACTAAATTCACCCCTCCACTTT.

The rearrangement uses TRBV5-1 and TRBJ1-6; D gene uncertain. V dropped 3 bases and J dropped 2 bases, with 15 bases sitting between them. There are 17 residues in the CDR3. Germline lookup yields CDR1 SGHRS and CDR2 YFSETQ. CDR3 nucleotide sequence: TGCGCCAGCAGCTACGCTCGCGACACTGCCTATAATTCACCCCTCCACTTT. Translating gives CASSYARDTAYNSPLHF. The full variable domain, rest sourced from reference TRBV5-1 and TRBJ1-6, is KAGVTQTPRYLIKTRGQQVTLSCSPISGHRSVSWYQQTPGQGLQFLFEYFSETQRNKGNFPGRFSGRQFSNSRSEMNVSTLELGDSALYLCASSYARDTAYNSPLHFGNGTRLTVT.

The chain uses TRBV5-8 and TRBJ2-7; TRBD1 is a possible D gene (6 bases). The CDR3 has 15 residues. Germline CDR1 reads SGHTS; CDR2 reads YDEGEE. V lost 4 bases to trimming and J lost 2 bases, with 16 bases between them. CDR3 sequence (DNA): TGTGCCAGCAGCACTACATGGGGGCAGGCCTACGAGCAGTACTTC. This sequence encodes CASSTTWGQAYEQYF.

The chain has TRBV5-1 and TRBJ2-2, with unresolved D. Germline V gene lookup returns CDR1 SGHRS and CDR2 YFSETQ. Trimming removed 3 bases at V and 2 bases at J, with 2 bases between. CDR3 length: 12 residues. CDR3 sequence: CASSSNTGELFF. DNA for the CDR3: TGCGCCAGCAGCTCCAACACCGGGGAGCTGTTTTTT.

The chain joins TRBV5-1 to TRBJ1-1; D call uncertain. From germline, CDR1 is SGHRS and CDR2 YFSETQ. Trimming removed 4 bases from V and 0 bases from J, with 10 bases in between. CDR3 size: 14 residues. The CDR3, as DNA: TGCGCCAGCAGCCCACAGCTCATGAACACTGAAGCTTTCTTT. Translation gives CASSPQLMNTEAFF.

This chain links TRBV5-1 with TRBJ2-7; 15 nucleotides align to TRBD2. V lost 7 bases to trimming and J lost 1 base; unmatched junction nucleotides: 6. The length of the CDR3 is 16 residues. The V gene's germline CDR1 is SGHRS and CDR2 YFSETQ. The CDR3 reads CASAGLAGGSSYEQYF. CDR3 DNA: TGCGCCAGCGCGGGACTAGCGGGGGGCTCATCCTACGAGCAGTACTTC.

The J gene is TRBJ1-3, the V gene TRBV7-2; the D gene is possibly TRBD1 (6 bases). Germline-derived CDR1 and CDR2 are SGHTA and FQGNSA. The CDR3 consists of 14 residues. Trimming cost V 3 bases and J 9 bases, with 15 bases left between them. Here the CDR3 DNA reads TGTGCCAGCAGCTTTGGTGACAGACAGGCCACCATATATTTT. It translates to CASSFGDRQATIYF.

V usage is TRBV7-2 and J usage is TRBJ2-7, with D perhaps matching TRBD1 (6 bases). Trimming shortened V by 3 bases and J by 7 bases, and 16 bases separated the two germline ends. The CDR3 has 14 residues. Germline assignment: CDR1 SGHTA and CDR2 FQGNSA. CDR3 region: CASSFTGLQGEQYF. CDR3 DNA: TGTGCCAGCAGCTTTACAGGGCTTCAGGGGGAGCAGTACTTC.

This chain links TRBV30 with TRBJ1-1, with a tentative D call TRBD1 (6 bases). Trimming took 2 bases from V and 1 from J, leaving 8 bases between them. The CDR3 loop spans 13 amino acids. Germline V gene sequence: CDR1 GTSNPN, CDR2 SVGIG (reference sequence). As DNA, the CDR3 is TGTGCCTGGAGTTCGACAGGGAACACTGAAGCTTTCTTT. Amino acids: CAWSSTGNTEAFF.

CDR3 in amino acids: CSASRIGQGAQPQHF. CDR3 DNA: TGCAGTGCTAGTCGGATAGGACAGGGCGCCCAGCCCCAGCATTTT. The V call is TRBV20-1, the J call TRBJ1-5, with 8 bases identical to TRBD1. This CDR3 is 15 amino acids long. CDR1 is DFQATT and CDR2 is SNEGSKA in the germline V gene (reference sequence). The J segment lost 7 bases and the V segment lost 3 bases, leaving 11 bases of the junction unmatched.

This clone was counted a single time. J is TRBJ1-5 and V is TRBV19; 8 nucleotides align to TRBD1. V was pared by 5 bases and J by 6 bases, with 6 bases of the junction left unmatched. This CDR3 contains 14 residues. Germline CDR1 reads LNHDA; CDR2 reads SQIVND (reference sequence). The CDR3 protein is CASSHRGVGQPQHF. CDR3 in DNA: TGTGCCAGTAGTCACAGGGGGGTGGGTCAGCCCCAGCATTTT.

The chain uses TRBV7-3 and TRBJ1-1; D is unresolved. CDR1 and CDR2 from the germline V gene are SGHTA and FQGTGA. The ends were cut back, 3 bases at V and 0 bases at J, with 5 bases in the middle. The CDR3 spans 13 residues. CDR3 DNA sequence: TGTGCCAGCAGCTTTGGAATGAACACTGAAGCTTTCTTT. Protein product: CASSFGMNTEAFF.

The rearrangement joins TRBV27 to TRBJ2-7; 8 nucleotides match TRBD1. The CDR3 loop spans 15 amino acids. The junction had 9 bases not matched to a gene; V was cut back by 6 bases and J by 2 bases. Germline V gene data show CDR1 as MNHEY and CDR2 as SMNVEV (reference sequence). CDR3 amino acids: CASRTGGAGPYEQYF. The CDR3 nucleotides read TGTGCCAGCAGAACAGGGGGTGCGGGTCCCTACGAGCAGTACTTC.

The rearrangement links TRBV10-3 to TRBJ2-7; no definite D call. CDR1 is ENHRY and CDR2 is SYGVKD in the germline V gene. The CDR3 spans 14 residues. V was trimmed by 10 bases and J by 0 bases, leaving 16 bases between them. CDR3 sequence reads: CATKSEASSYEQYF. The DNA of the CDR3 is TGTGCCACCAAAAGCGAGGCGAGCTCCTACGAGCAGTACTTC.

The chain employs TRBV28 and TRBJ2-3, with 10 positions matching TRBD1. CDR1 MDHEN and CDR2 SYDVKM come from the germline V gene. The CDR3 is made up of 18 amino acids. The V gene end was trimmed by 3 bases and the J gene end by 3 bases; junction bases not matched to a gene: 12. CDR3 in amino acids: CASSLMDRGYSGTDTQYF. In nucleotides, the CDR3 is TGTGCCAGCAGTTTGATGGACAGGGGGTATAGTGGAACAGATACGCAGTATTTT.

This sequence joins TRBV7-6 and TRBJ1-1; D remains ambiguous. Germline loops: CDR1 SGHVS, CDR2 FNYEAQ. Trimming shortened V by 5 bases and J by 2 bases, and 9 bases separated the two germline ends. There are 13 residues in the CDR3. CDR3: CASSPLINTEAFF. The CDR3, as DNA: TGTGCCAGCAGCCCACTCATAAACACTGAAGCTTTCTTT.

V is TRBV6-6 and J is TRBJ1-1; D is perhaps TRBD1 (5 bases). V was cut by 5 bases and J by 5 bases, with 9 bases left in between. The V gene's germline CDR1 is MNHNY and CDR2 SVGAGI (reference sequence). The CDR3 is 12 residues long. The CDR3 DNA sequence: TGTGCCAGCAGTACCGACAGAACTGAAGCTTTCTTT. Its translation is CASSTDRTEAFF.

This chain uses TRBV4-2 with TRBJ1-4; no reliable D call. Trimming pared 2 bases from V and 10 bases from J, leaving 11 bases between. The CDR3 runs to 13 residues. The germline V gene encodes CDR1 LGHNA and CDR2 YNFKEQ. Written as DNA, the CDR3 is TGTGCCAGCAGCCAACATTCCGAGGGAAAACTGTTTTTT. Translated, it gives CASSQHSEGKLFF.